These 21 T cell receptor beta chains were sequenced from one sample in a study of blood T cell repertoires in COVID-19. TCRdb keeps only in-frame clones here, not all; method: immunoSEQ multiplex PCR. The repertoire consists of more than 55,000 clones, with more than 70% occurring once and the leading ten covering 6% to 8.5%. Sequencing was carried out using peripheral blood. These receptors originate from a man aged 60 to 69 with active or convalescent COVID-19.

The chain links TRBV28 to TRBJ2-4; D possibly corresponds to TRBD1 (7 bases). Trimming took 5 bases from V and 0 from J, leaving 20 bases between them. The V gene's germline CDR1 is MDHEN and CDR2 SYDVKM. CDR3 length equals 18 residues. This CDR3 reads CASSNDRDWGLAKNIQYF. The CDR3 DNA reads TGTGCCAGCAGTAATGACAGGGACTGGGGCCTAGCCAAAAACATTCAGTACTTC.

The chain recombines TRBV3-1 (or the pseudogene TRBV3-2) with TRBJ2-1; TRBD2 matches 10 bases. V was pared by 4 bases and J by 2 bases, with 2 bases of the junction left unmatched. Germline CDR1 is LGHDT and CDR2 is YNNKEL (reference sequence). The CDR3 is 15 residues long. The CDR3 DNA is TGTGCCAGCAGCCGCGGGACTAGCGCCTACAATGAGCAGTTCTTC. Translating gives CASSRGTSAYNEQFF.

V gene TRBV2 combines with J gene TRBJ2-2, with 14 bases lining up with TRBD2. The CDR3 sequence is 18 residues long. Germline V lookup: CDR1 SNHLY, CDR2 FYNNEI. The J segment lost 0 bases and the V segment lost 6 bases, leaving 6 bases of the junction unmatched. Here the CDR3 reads CASRIGLAGGSNTGELFF. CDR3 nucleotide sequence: TGTGCCAGCAGGATCGGACTAGCGGGGGGCTCGAACACCGGGGAGCTGTTTTTT.

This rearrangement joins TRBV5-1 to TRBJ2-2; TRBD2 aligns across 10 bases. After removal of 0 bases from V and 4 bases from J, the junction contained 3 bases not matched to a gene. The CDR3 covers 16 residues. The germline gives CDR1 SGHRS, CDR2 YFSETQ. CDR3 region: CASSLGSGRPTGELFF. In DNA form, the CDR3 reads TGCGCCAGCAGCTTGGGTAGCGGGAGGCCCACCGGGGAGCTGTTTTTT.

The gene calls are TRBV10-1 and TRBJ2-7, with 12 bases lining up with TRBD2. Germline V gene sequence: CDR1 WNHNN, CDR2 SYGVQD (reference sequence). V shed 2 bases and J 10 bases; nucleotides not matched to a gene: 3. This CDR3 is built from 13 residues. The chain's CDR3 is CASSEVTSGRQYF. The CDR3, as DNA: TGCGCCAGCAGTGAGGTGACTAGCGGGAGACAGTACTTC.

CDR3 bases: TGTGCCAGCAGTTACTCTTCGGGAGATACGCAGTATTTT. Translating it yields CASSYSSGDTQYF. The V gene is TRBV6-6, the J gene TRBJ2-3; D unresolved. The CDR3 covers 13 residues. Germline assignment: CDR1 MNHNY and CDR2 SVGAGI (reference sequence). V was cut by 0 bases and J by 5 bases, with 6 bases left in between.

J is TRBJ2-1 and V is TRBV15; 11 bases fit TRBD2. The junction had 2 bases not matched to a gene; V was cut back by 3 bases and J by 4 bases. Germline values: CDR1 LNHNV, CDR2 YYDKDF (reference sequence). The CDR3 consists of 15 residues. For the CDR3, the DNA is TGTGCCACCAGCAGGGGGACTAGCGGATACAATGAGCAGTTCTTC. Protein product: CATSRGTSGYNEQFF.

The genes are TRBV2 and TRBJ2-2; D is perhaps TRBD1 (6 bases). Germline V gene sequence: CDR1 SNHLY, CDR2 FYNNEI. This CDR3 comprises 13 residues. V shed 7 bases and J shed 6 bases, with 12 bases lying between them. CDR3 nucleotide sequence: TGTGCCAGCACGCCGGGGACACCCGGGGAGCTGTTTTTT. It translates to CASTPGTPGELFF.

CDR3 in amino acids: CASSGNRGRYGYTF. CDR3 DNA sequence: TGTGCCAGCAGTGGCAACAGGGGGAGGTATGGCTACACCTTC. V is TRBV27 and J is TRBJ1-2, with TRBD1 identical over 8 bases. Germline assignment: CDR1 MNHEY and CDR2 SMNVEV (reference sequence). V shed 5 bases, J shed 5 bases, and the junction held 7 bases outside the gene matches. The CDR3 extends over 14 amino acids.

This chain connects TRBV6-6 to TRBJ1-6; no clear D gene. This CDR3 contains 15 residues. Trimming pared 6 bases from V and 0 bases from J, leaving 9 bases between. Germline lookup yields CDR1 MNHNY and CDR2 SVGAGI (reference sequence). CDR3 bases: TGTGCCAGCAGATCAACGCGCTCCTATAATTCACCCCTCCACTTT. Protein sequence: CASRSTRSYNSPLHF.

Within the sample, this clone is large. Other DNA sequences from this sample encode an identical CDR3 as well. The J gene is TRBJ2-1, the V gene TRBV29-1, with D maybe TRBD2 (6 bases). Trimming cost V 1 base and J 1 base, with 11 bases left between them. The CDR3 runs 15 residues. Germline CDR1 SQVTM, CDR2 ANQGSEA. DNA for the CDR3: TGCAGCGTTGAAGTCTGGGACTCTTCCTACAATGAGCAGTTCTTC. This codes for CSVEVWDSSYNEQFF.

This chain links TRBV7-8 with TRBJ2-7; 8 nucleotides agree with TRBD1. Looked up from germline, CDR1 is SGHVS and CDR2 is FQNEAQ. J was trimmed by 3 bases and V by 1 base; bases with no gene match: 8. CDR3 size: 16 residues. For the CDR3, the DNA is TGTGCCAGCAGCTTAGTCTTAGGCACAGGGGGCTACGAGCAGTACTTC. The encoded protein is CASSLVLGTGGYEQYF.

CDR3 region: CASSGDRAGNTIYF. The CDR3 region has the DNA TGCGCCAGCAGTGGGGACAGGGCTGGAAACACCATATATTTT. The rearrangement joins TRBV4-3 to TRBJ1-3; TRBD1 agrees at 9 bases. CDR3 length equals 14 residues. Trimming at V came to 6 bases and at J to 2 bases, leaving 2 bases not matched to a gene. CDR1 is LGHNA, CDR2 YSLEER, per germline.

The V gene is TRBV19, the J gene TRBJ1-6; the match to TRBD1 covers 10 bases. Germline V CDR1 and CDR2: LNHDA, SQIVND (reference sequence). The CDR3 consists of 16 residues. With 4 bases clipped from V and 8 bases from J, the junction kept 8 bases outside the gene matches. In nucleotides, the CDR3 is TGTGCCAGTAGTACGACAGGGGGCCAAGGTGATTCACCCCTCCACTTT. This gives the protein CASSTTGGQGDSPLHF.

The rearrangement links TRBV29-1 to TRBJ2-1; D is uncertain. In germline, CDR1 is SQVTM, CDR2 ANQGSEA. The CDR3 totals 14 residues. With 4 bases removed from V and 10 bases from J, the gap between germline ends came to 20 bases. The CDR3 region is CSVVSAAQTREQFF. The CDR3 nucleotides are TGCAGCGTTGTATCGGCGGCCCAGACGCGGGAGCAGTTCTTC.

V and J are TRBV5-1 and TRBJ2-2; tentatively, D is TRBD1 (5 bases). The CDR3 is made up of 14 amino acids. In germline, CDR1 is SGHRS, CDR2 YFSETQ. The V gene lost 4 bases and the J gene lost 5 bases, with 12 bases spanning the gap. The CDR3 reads CASSTTARTGELFF. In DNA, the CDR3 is TGCGCCAGCAGCACGACAGCTCGGACCGGGGAGCTGTTTTTT.

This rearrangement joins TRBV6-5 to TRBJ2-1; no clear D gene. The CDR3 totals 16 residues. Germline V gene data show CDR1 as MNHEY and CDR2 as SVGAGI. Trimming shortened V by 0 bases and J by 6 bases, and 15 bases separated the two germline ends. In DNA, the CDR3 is TGTGCCAGCAGTTACTCTCGTTTCGACATGGGCAATGAGCAGTTCTTC. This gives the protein CASSYSRFDMGNEQFF.

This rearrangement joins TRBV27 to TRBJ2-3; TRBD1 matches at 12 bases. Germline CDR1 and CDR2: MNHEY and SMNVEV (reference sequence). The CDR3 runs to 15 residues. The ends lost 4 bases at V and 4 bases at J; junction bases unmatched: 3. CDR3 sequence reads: CASSWGTGGADTQYF. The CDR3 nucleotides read TGTGCCAGCAGTTGGGGGACAGGGGGCGCAGATACGCAGTATTTT.

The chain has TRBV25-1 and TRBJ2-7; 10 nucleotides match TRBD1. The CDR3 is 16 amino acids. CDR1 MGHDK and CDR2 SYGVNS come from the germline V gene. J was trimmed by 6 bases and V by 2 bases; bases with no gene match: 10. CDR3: CASSEGRDRGKGEQYF. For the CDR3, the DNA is TGTGCCAGCAGTGAAGGGCGGGACAGGGGAAAAGGCGAGCAGTACTTC.

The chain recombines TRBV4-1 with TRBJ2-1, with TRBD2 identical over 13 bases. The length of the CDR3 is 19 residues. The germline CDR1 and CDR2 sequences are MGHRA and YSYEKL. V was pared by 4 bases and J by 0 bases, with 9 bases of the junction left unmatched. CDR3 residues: CASSLIGLAGAHSYNEQFF. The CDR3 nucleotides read TGCGCCAGCAGCCTAATAGGACTAGCGGGGGCGCACTCCTACAATGAGCAGTTCTTC.

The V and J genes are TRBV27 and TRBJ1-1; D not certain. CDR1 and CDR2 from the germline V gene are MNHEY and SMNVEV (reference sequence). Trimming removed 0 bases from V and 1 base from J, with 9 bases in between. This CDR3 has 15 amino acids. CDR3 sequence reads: CASSLSPKPNTEAFF. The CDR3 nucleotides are TGTGCCAGCAGTTTATCTCCTAAACCGAACACTGAAGCTTTCTTT.